This TCR beta chain came from a study of blood T cell repertoires in COVID-19. The table came from immunoSEQ multiplex PCR; TCRdb's copy has only in-frame clones and leaves some out. Here the sample spans 150,000 to 200,000 clones, roughly 91% being singletons. V was trimmed by 3 bases and J by 0 bases, leaving 8 bases between them. There are 14 residues in the CDR3. CDR1 is SEHNR, CDR2 FQNEAQ, per germline (reference sequence). This sequence joins TRBV7-9 and TRBJ1-1; D ambiguous. The specimen sequenced was peripheral blood. The receptor's source is a man younger than 30 with COVID-19, enrolled during active disease. This CDR3 reads CASSFRQVNTEAFF. The CDR3 DNA is TGTGCCAGCAGCTTCCGTCAGGTGAACACTGAAGCTTTCTTT.